This T cell receptor beta chain was identified during a study of T cells in Graves' hyperthyroidism and ophthalmopathy. At least ten counts were recorded for this clonotype. Antigen unknown. Amplification of TCR beta CDR3 regions was performed using RNA transcripts as template. The HTBI primer set was used in a first-round RT-PCR of the TCR CDR3. TCRdb itself ran the multiplex PCR reads through MiXCR, one entry per CDR3 protein. The repertoire holds fewer than 250,000 distinct CDR3 sequences, about 16% seen once, with around 28% in the top ten. Study findings and constraints: Ophthalmopathy cases were set apart from stable hyperthyroidism by a 13 V-J model.

A NOSPECS grade of at least 4, a Clinical Activity Score of at least 3 and duration under 3 months were recorded in ophthalmopathy patients. Any patient presenting with uncontrolled infection, other autoimmune disease, pregnancy or lactation was left out. Germline CDR1 LGHDT, CDR2 YNNKEL (reference sequence). Trimming removed 3 bases from V and 9 bases from J, with 12 bases in between. The CDR3 covers 13 residues. This TCR came from a woman under 30 with Graves' ophthalmopathy. The sequenced sample consisted of blood. The V gene is TRBV3-1, the J gene TRBJ2-1, with D possibly TRBD1 on 6 matching bases. CDR3 loop: CASSQAPGAEQFF. CDR3 in DNA: TGTGCCAGCAGCCAGGCTCCAGGGGCTGAGCAGTTCTTC.